This TCR beta chain was documented in a study of cytomegalovirus exposure and HLA in healthy donors. The primer mix had 60 Vbeta and 13 Jbeta primers. Generated by immunoSEQ multiplex PCR, the TCRdb table keeps only in-frame clones and is missing some. The sample lists under 150,000 clones, about 80% seen once, with around 1.3% in the top ten. With regard to this clone: Its matching antigen is unknown.

Study-wide results and caveats: In most subjects, TCR beta sequences reportedly gave accurate predictions of HLA-A and HLA-B alleles.

The CDR3 has 14 amino acids. V lost 11 bases and J 2 bases, leaving 15 bases between the germline ends. Per the germline V gene, CDR1 is SEHNR and CDR2 is FQNEAQ (reference sequence). The source material was PBMCs. The chain couples TRBV7-9 to TRBJ1-4, with D possibly matching TRBD1 (6 bases). The receptor was derived from a male donor in good health and CMV-seropositive. The CDR3 here is CAGGRGVTNEKLFF. In nucleotides, the CDR3 is TGTGCCGGTGGCAGGGGCGTGACTAATGAAAAACTGTTTTTT.